The 7 T cell receptor beta chains in this list originate from one sample, sequenced in a study of CD8+ T cells in alopecia areata listed by TCRdb under 2018. The method behind the library was the immunoSEQ multiplex PCR assay. RNA was extracted from all samples and reverse transcribed into cDNA as template for TCR sequencing. Sourced from immuneACCESS, this table was stored by TCRdb with only in-frame sequences that have V and J called. A share of the clones is absent; for the studies checked, an unresolved V gene accounts for under half, and the remainder has no known explanation. This sample includes approximately 300,000 clones, and none of them was observed just once. The ten largest make up approximately 1.2% of the sample. Pooled mouse cutaneous lymph node cells were stained for CD4, CD8alpha, NKG2D, NKG2ACE and other markers, then sorted on a BD Influx. Sequencing was performed on CD4+ T cells sorted from a lymph node. The receptors derive from a C3H/HeJ mouse with alopecia areata. The mouse line in question has MHC haplotype H2-k.

This clone was found a few times. The listed genes are named as in mouse. The CDR3 is cut off 3 residues early in the read; its end comes from the germline J gene. The genes are TRBV19 and TRBJ1-6; D is unresolved. TRBJ1-6 is known as an ORF, though its function is uncertain. The CDR3 spans 12 residues. V was pared by 5 bases and J by 7 bases, with 7 bases between. The V gene's germline CDR1 is FNHDT and CDR2 SITEND (reference sequence). The CDR3 reads CASRRQNSPLYF. CDR3 bases read: TGTGCCAGCAGGCGACAAAATTCGCCC.

This clone came up a few times. The gene symbols are mouse symbols. The read ends 4 residues before the CDR3 terminus; that terminus is restored from the germline J gene. The chain links TRBV17 to TRBJ2-7; 9 nucleotides line up with TRBD2. This CDR3 contains 16 residues. Looked up from germline, CDR1 is MNHDT and CDR2 is YYDKIL. The CDR3 loop reads CASSRDLWGGVHEQYF. CDR3 DNA (partial): TGTGCTAGCAGTAGAGATCTGTGGGGGGGCGTACAT. Full variable domain (missing parts from reference TRBV17 and TRBJ2-7): DTTVKQNPRYKLARVGKPVNLICSQTMNHDTMYWYQKKPNQAPKLLLFYYDKILNREADTFEKFQSSRPNNSFCSLYIGSAGLEYSAMYLCASSRDLWGGVHEQYFGPGTRLTVL.

In this sample, this clone turned up a few times. Here the gene names and germline are mouse. The read falls 4 residues short of the CDR3 end, and the missing part is taken from the germline J gene. The chain uses TRBV19 and TRBJ2-2; TRBD2 might be the D (7 bases). Trimming removed 0 bases from V and 6 bases from J, with 9 bases in between. Germline lookup yields CDR1 FNHDT and CDR2 SITEND (reference sequence). This CDR3 region has 14 residues. CDR3 region: CASSIVGGAGQLYF. The sequenced part of the CDR3 DNA is TGTGCCAGCAGTATAGTGGGGGGCGCCGGG.

As to this clone: The gene symbols are mouse symbols. The same CDR3 also results from other DNA sequences found in this sample. The CDR3 bases that were read are TGTGCCAGCGGTGAGGGACAGGGTGGTAATTCGCCC. It translates to CASGEGQGGNSP. The entire CDR3 is CASGEGQGGNSPLYF. V and J are TRBV13-2 and TRBJ1-6; the match to TRBD1 covers 9 bases. The sequence runs out 3 residues before the end of the CDR3; the remainder is reconstructed from the germline J gene. TRBJ1-6 is labeled an ORF, and its function is uncertain. Germline lookup yields CDR1 NNHNN and CDR2 SYGAGS (reference sequence). This CDR3 spans 15 amino acids. V lost 2 bases and J lost 6; bases outside the gene matches: 3.

Concerning this clone itself: The listed genes are named as in mouse. The CDR3 end lies 4 residues beyond the end of the read and is filled in from the germline J gene. The V call is TRBV19, the J call TRBJ2-5, with TRBD1 identical over 12 bases. V shed 5 bases, J shed 2 bases, and the junction held 6 bases outside the gene matches. Germline V gives CDR1 FNHDT, CDR2 SITEND (reference sequence). The CDR3 runs to 16 residues. CDR3 residues: CASRSGTGGFQDTQYF. The CDR3 DNA, read in part, is TGTGCCAGCAGATCCGGGACAGGGGGCTTCCAAGAC. The full variable domain, its missing parts supplied by reference TRBV19 and TRBJ2-5, is GGIITQTPKFLIGQEGQKLTLKCQQNFNHDTMYWYRQDSGKGLRLIYYSITENDLQKGDLSEGYDASREKKSSFSLTVTSAQKNEMAVFLCASRSGTGGFQDTQYFGPGTRLLVL.

In the case of this clone: Any gene name here is a mouse gene name. The CDR3 end is not reached by the read, which stops 4 residues before it; the germline J gene fills it in. The chain couples TRBV1 to TRBJ1-2, with D possibly matching TRBD1 (5 bases). Trimming removed 1 base from V and 4 bases from J, with 16 bases in between. The length of the CDR3 is 16 residues. Germline CDR1 and CDR2: NSQYPW and LRSPGD (reference sequence). The sequenced part of the CDR3 DNA is TGCACCTGCAGTGCAGTTGGCTGGGGCGTCGGCTCC. Translating it yields CTCSAVGWGVGS. In full, the CDR3 reads CTCSAVGWGVGSDYTF.

Worth noting for this clone: Any gene name here is a mouse gene name. The read gets to within 4 residues of the CDR3 end, and the germline J gene fills in the rest. This rearrangement joins TRBV5 to TRBJ1-1; D is perhaps TRBD1 (6 bases). The CDR3 sequence is 18 residues long. Between the trimmed V and J ends, which lost 0 bases and 4 bases, there was a span of 21 bases. In germline, CDR1 is LGHNA, CDR2 YNLKQL (reference sequence). CDR3 bases read: TGTGCCAGCAGCCAAGATGGCTTAGGGGGGCGCGAGGGCACA. Translated, it gives CASSQDGLGGREGT. The whole CDR3 protein reads CASSQDGLGGREGTEVFF.